One and the same sample provided the 30 T cell receptor beta chains below, sequenced in a study of T-cell memory formation after mild COVID-19. TCRdb processed the 5' RACE reads anew with MiXCR; each CDR3 protein has one entry. The sample yields 55,000 to 75,000 distinct CDR3 sequences, 25% to 35% seen once. Sequenced material: PBMCs or a T cell subset sorted from them (not recorded which). All receptors come from a man aged 18 to 29 who had mild COVID-19 (a few samples of this study predate the infection). Cell type and time point are not known.

This clonotype was detected only a few times. The chain uses TRBV11-2 and TRBJ2-1, with D perhaps TRBD1 or TRBD2 (7 bases each). V was clipped by 4 bases and J by 10 bases, with 11 bases between them. CDR3 length: 12 amino acids. CDR1 is SGHAT and CDR2 is FQNNGV in the germline V gene. DNA for the CDR3: TGTGCCAGCAGCTGGGGGGGACAGGAGCAGTTCTTC. This encodes CASSWGGQEQFF. The whole variable domain, filled in from reference TRBV11-2 and TRBJ2-1, reads EAGVAQSPRYKIIEKRQSVAFWCNPISGHATLYWYQQILGQGPKLLIQFQNNGVVDDSQLPKDRFSAERLKGVDSTLKIQPAKLEDSAVYLCASSWGGQEQFFGPGTRLTVL.

This clonotype was recorded a few times. This chain uses TRBV4-3 with TRBJ2-1, with 7 bases identical to TRBD1. The V gene's germline CDR1 is LGHNA and CDR2 YSLEER. The J segment lost 4 bases and the V segment lost 3 bases, leaving 6 bases of the junction unmatched. The CDR3 loop spans 15 amino acids. CDR3 DNA sequence: TGCGCCAGCAGCCACGGGACAGCGAGTTACAATGAGCAGTTCTTC. It yields the protein CASSHGTASYNEQFF.

This clonotype was detected a few times. The chain carries TRBV7-2 and TRBJ2-5, with 10 bases aligning to TRBD2. Germline CDR1 is SGHTA and CDR2 is FQGNSA. The CDR3 length is 16 residues. Trimming removed 2 bases from V and 4 bases from J; junction bases left unmatched: 7. CDR3 loop: CASSLSLAGAPETQYF. The CDR3 DNA reads TGTGCCAGCAGCTTATCGCTAGCGGGGGCCCCAGAGACCCAGTACTTC.

This chain connects TRBV3-1 to TRBJ2-1; D may be TRBD1 (5 bases). V was trimmed by 3 bases and J by 7 bases, leaving 16 bases between them. There are 15 residues in the CDR3. Looked up from germline, CDR1 is LGHDT and CDR2 is YNNKEL (reference sequence). The CDR3 protein is CASSHTPTGWNEQFF. CDR3 DNA: TGTGCCAGCAGCCACACACCCACAGGATGGAATGAGCAGTTCTTC.

The chain has TRBV4-3 and TRBJ2-2, with 9 bases that match TRBD1. Germline CDR1 reads LGHNA; CDR2 reads YSLEER. Losses at the gene ends were 3 bases for V and 3 bases for J; bases not matched to a gene: 11. CDR3 length: 18 residues. The DNA for the CDR3 is TGCGCCAGCAGCCATGACAGGGGACAGGGTCCTCACACCGGGGAGCTGTTTTTT. Protein: CASSHDRGQGPHTGELFF.

The rearrangement links TRBV20-1 to TRBJ2-2, with no clear D. The CDR3 has 14 amino acids. Germline CDR1 DFQATT, CDR2 SNEGSKA (reference sequence). Trimming took 1 base from V and 0 from J, leaving 6 bases between them. In DNA form, the CDR3 reads TGCAGTGCTAGAGTACTAACGAACACCGGGGAGCTGTTTTTT. Translation gives CSARVLTNTGELFF.

The chain carries TRBV28 and TRBJ2-5; D ambiguous. Germline V CDR1 and CDR2: MDHEN, SYDVKM. The CDR3 contains 12 residues. The germline V and J ends were trimmed by 3 bases and 0 bases, with 2 bases remaining between them. In DNA form, the CDR3 reads TGTGCCAGCAGTTTGTACCAAGAGACCCAGTACTTC. As protein: CASSLYQETQYF.

The J gene is TRBJ1-1, the V gene TRBV29-1; a weak D match, TRBD1 (6 bases). The CDR3 has 12 residues. Germline CDR1 is SQVTM and CDR2 is ANQGSEA. Trimming removed 4 bases from V and 4 bases from J, with 10 bases in between. Here the CDR3 reads CSVGKGGTEAFF. The CDR3 DNA reads as TGCAGCGTTGGAAAGGGGGGCACTGAAGCTTTCTTT.

This clonotype was detected a few times. The chain uses TRBV21-1 and TRBJ2-1; TRBD1, as called in the table, went unchecked against the DNA. TRBV21-1 is labeled a pseudogene. The CDR3 runs to 13 residues. This chain's CDR3 is CASKGTGGNEQFF. The CDR3 nucleotides are TGTGCCAGCAAGGGGACAGGGGGCAATGAGCAGTTCTTC.

This clonotype has ten or more counts. This chain joins TRBV10-3 and TRBJ2-7, with D unresolved. CDR1 ENHRY and CDR2 SYGVKD come from the germline V gene. V lost 6 bases and J 3 bases, leaving 15 bases between the germline ends. This CDR3 is 14 amino acids long. CDR3 region: CAIRSGVAGYEQYV. The CDR3 nucleotides are TGTGCCATCAGATCTGGAGTTGCCGGCTACGAGCAGTACGTC.

This clonotype was counted between two and nine times. The chain uses TRBV6-2 or TRBV6-3 and TRBJ2-2, with D possibly matching TRBD2 (6 bases). V was pared by 0 bases and J by 7 bases, with 12 bases between. Germline V lookup: CDR1 MNHEY, CDR2 SVGEGT. This CDR3 is 15 amino acids long. The CDR3 DNA reads TGTGCCAGCAGTTACTCACCGGGAGAGAACGGGGAGCTGTTTTTT. Translated: CASSYSPGENGELFF.

This chain joins TRBV12-3 or TRBV12-4 and TRBJ1-1; no reliable D call. This CDR3 has 15 amino acids. Trimming shortened V by 2 bases and J by 0 bases, and 10 bases separated the two germline ends. The CDR3 is CASSLSPALNTEAFF. The CDR3 bases are TGTGCCAGCAGTTTATCGCCCGCCCTGAACACTGAAGCTTTCTTT.

This clonotype has just a few counts. The chain carries TRBV12-3 or TRBV12-4 and TRBJ2-7; D remains unclear. This CDR3 region has 12 residues. V was shortened by 3 bases and J by 3 bases, with 6 bases between the two germline ends. CDR3 nucleotide sequence: TGTGCCAGCAGTTTCACTCTCTACGAGCAGTACTTC. Translated: CASSFTLYEQYF.

This clonotype was seen only a few times. This chain links TRBV12-3 or TRBV12-4 with TRBJ1-1; D remains ambiguous. The V gene lost 7 bases and the J gene lost 0 bases, with 15 bases spanning the gap. The CDR3 has 15 residues. The CDR3 loop is CASTKGRHLNTEAFF. The CDR3, as DNA: TGTGCCAGCACCAAGGGCCGGCATCTGAACACTGAAGCTTTCTTT.

The chain links TRBV4-3 to TRBJ2-1; D is undetermined. Germline values: CDR1 LGHNA, CDR2 YSLEER. The V gene lost 0 bases and the J gene lost 5 bases, with 11 bases spanning the gap. This CDR3 region has 15 residues. CDR3 loop: CASSQDPGTHNEQFF. The CDR3 DNA sequence: TGCGCCAGCAGCCAAGATCCCGGTACACACAATGAGCAGTTCTTC.

This sequence joins TRBV18 and TRBJ1-5; no clear D. The CDR3 loop spans 13 amino acids. V lost 3 bases to trimming and J lost 5 bases, with 8 bases between them. Germline V lookup: CDR1 KGHSH, CDR2 LQKENI. CDR3 region: CASSPKSHQPQHF. CDR3 bases: TGTGCCAGCTCACCCAAGTCCCATCAGCCCCAGCATTTT.

The rearrangement uses TRBV2 and TRBJ2-1; the match to TRBD2 covers 8 bases. With 3 bases clipped from V and 2 bases from J, the junction kept 6 bases outside the gene matches. The CDR3 is 16 residues long. Germline CDR1 and CDR2: SNHLY and FYNNEI. CDR3 sequence: CASSEWGGGTYNEQFF. Here the CDR3 DNA reads TGTGCCAGCAGTGAGTGGGGCGGGGGGACCTACAATGAGCAGTTCTTC.

V and J are TRBV4-1 and TRBJ2-7; 8 nucleotides agree with TRBD1. The CDR3 is 14 residues long. V lost 2 bases to trimming and J lost 7 bases; unmatched junction nucleotides: 7. The germline CDR1 and CDR2 sequences are MGHRA and YSYEKL. In nucleotides, the CDR3 is TGCGCCAGCAGCCAAATCCAGGGGGCTGGGGAGCAGTACTTC. Residues: CASSQIQGAGEQYF.

This clonotype was recorded a few times. J is TRBJ2-2 and V is TRBV4-1; D unresolved. CDR1 MGHRA and CDR2 YSYEKL come from the germline V gene. The V and J ends lost 3 bases and 6 bases respectively, with 11 bases between them. This CDR3 contains 14 residues. CDR3 sequence: CASSQVQVAGELFF. CDR3 nucleotide sequence: TGCGCCAGCAGCCAGGTCCAGGTCGCCGGGGAGCTGTTTTTT.

The rearrangement joins TRBV29-1 to TRBJ2-4; D possibly corresponds to TRBD1 (6 bases). The CDR3 sequence is 13 residues long. The V end lost 4 bases, the J end lost 5 bases, and 12 bases lay between the germline ends. Germline loops: CDR1 SQVTM, CDR2 ANQGSEA. The CDR3 is CSVGARTENIQYF. In nucleotides, the CDR3 is TGCAGCGTTGGAGCTAGGACAGAAAACATTCAGTACTTC.

The chain carries TRBV6-5 and TRBJ2-2; D is uncertain. This CDR3 region has 13 residues. Trimming removed 4 bases at V and 1 base at J, with 4 bases between. Germline V lookup: CDR1 MNHEY, CDR2 SVGAGI. The CDR3 sequence: CASSLENTGELFF. As DNA, the CDR3 is TGTGCCAGCAGTTTAGAGAACACCGGGGAGCTGTTTTTT.

The genes are TRBV6-6 and TRBJ2-5; possible D gene TRBD2, 6 bases. Germline V gene data show CDR1 as MNHNY and CDR2 as SVGAGI (reference sequence). CDR3 length: 14 residues. Trimming cost V 5 bases and J 4 bases, with 14 bases left between them. For the CDR3, the DNA is TGTGCCAGCAGTGTCACAGAGGAGGGAGAGACCCAGTACTTC. It translates to CASSVTEEGETQYF.

There are many counts of this clonotype. The gene calls are TRBV12-3 or TRBV12-4 and TRBJ1-1; D call uncertain. CDR3 length equals 13 residues. The germline V and J ends were trimmed by 6 bases and 2 bases, with 10 bases remaining between them. CDR3 region: CASSNTRNTEAFF. Here the CDR3 DNA reads TGTGCCAGCAGCAATACAAGAAACACTGAAGCTTTCTTT.

This sequence joins TRBV20-1 and TRBJ2-7; TRBD1 agrees at 8 bases. Trimming removed 6 bases from V and 5 bases from J; junction bases left unmatched: 12. The V gene's germline CDR1 is DFQATT and CDR2 SNEGSKA (reference sequence). The CDR3 runs 14 residues. CDR3 in amino acids: CSAGGQERRNEQYF. The CDR3 nucleotides read TGCAGTGCGGGGGGACAGGAACGGAGGAACGAGCAGTACTTC.

V is TRBV7-9 and J is TRBJ1-1; D ambiguous. This CDR3 region has 12 residues. CDR1 is SEHNR, CDR2 FQNEAQ, per germline (reference sequence). Trimming cost V 1 base and J 5 bases, with 5 bases left between them. In nucleotides, the CDR3 is TGTGCCAGCAGCTTAGGGCTAACTGAAGCTTTCTTT. Its translation is CASSLGLTEAFF.

This clonotype was detected a few times. The gene calls are TRBV4-1 and TRBJ2-1, with 8 positions matching TRBD2. The trim removed 1 base at V and 4 bases at J, leaving 9 bases unmatched. The CDR3 covers 17 residues. CDR1 is MGHRA and CDR2 is YSYEKL in the germline V gene. The CDR3: CASSQVFAGGLYNEQFF. For the CDR3, the DNA is TGCGCCAGCAGCCAAGTGTTTGCGGGGGGCCTATACAATGAGCAGTTCTTC.

This clonotype was counted only a few times. The J gene is TRBJ1-1, the V gene TRBV7-9; unclear D gene. The CDR3 has 14 amino acids. Trimming left V 2 bases short and J 2 bases short, with 9 bases between. The V gene's germline CDR1 is SEHNR and CDR2 FQNEAQ (reference sequence). The CDR3 is CASSLSSANTEAFF. The CDR3, as DNA: TGTGCCAGCAGCTTATCGTCAGCTAACACTGAAGCTTTCTTT.

V usage is TRBV5-5 and J usage is TRBJ2-2, with D tentatively TRBD2 (5 bases). Germline V CDR1 and CDR2: SGHKS, YYEKEE (reference sequence). V was pared by 5 bases and J by 4 bases, with 12 bases between. CDR3 size: 14 residues. CDR3 sequence: CASRSPGLTGELFF. CDR3 DNA sequence: TGTGCCAGCAGATCCCCCGGACTCACCGGGGAGCTGTTTTTT.

V is TRBV6-6 and J is TRBJ2-7; D remains ambiguous. The CDR3 runs to 14 residues. V lost 0 bases and J lost 5, with 11 bases in between. Germline V lookup: CDR1 MNHNY, CDR2 SVGAGI (reference sequence). The DNA for the CDR3 is TGTGCCAGCAGTTACTCGTCTATAGGGAACGAGCAGTACTTC. This codes for CASSYSSIGNEQYF.

The chain is built from TRBV27 and TRBJ2-7, with 7 bases aligning to TRBD2. Per the germline V gene, CDR1 is MNHEY and CDR2 is SMNVEV (reference sequence). V was pared by 2 bases and J by 3 bases, with 7 bases of the junction left unmatched. The CDR3 runs to 15 residues. The CDR3 reads CASSLRGGASYEQYF. The CDR3 DNA reads as TGTGCCAGCAGTTTAAGGGGAGGGGCTAGCTACGAGCAGTACTTC.